The rows below give T cell receptor beta chains drawn from one sample of a study of early stage breast cancer tumors. TCRdb keeps only in-frame clones here, not all; method: immunoSEQ multiplex PCR. The sample has under 45,000 clones; roughly 69% are singletons. Sequencing was done on a sample of blood. The receptors come from a person aged 50-59 years with breast cancer. Each CDR3 is given with its conserved first and last residue. Each record gives: CDR3 DNA, CDR3 protein, clone size, CDR3 length, V gene, D gene, J gene. D genes are given only for firm matches. Part of the rows lack a size; the others show once, few, many or a class for expanded clones.

CDR3nt: TGTGCCAGCAGTTTATTAGCACTCGGGGAGCTGTTTTTT; CDR3aa: CASSLLALGELFF; abundance: few; len: 13; v_gene: TRBV28; d_gene: NA; j_gene: TRBJ2-2
CDR3nt: TGCAGCGTTCAGCGGGATTTTAACTATGGCTACACCTTC; CDR3aa: CSVQRDFNYGYTF; abundance: NA; len: 13; v_gene: TRBV29-1; d_gene: NA; j_gene: TRBJ1-2
CDR3nt: TGTGCCAGCAGTGAAGCTCTGGTGACAGGGCCCGGGGAGCTGTTTTTT; CDR3aa: CASSEALVTGPGELFF; abundance: NA; len: 16; v_gene: TRBV2; d_gene: TRBD1; j_gene: TRBJ2-2
CDR3nt: TGTGCCAGCAGCCAGGGGACTTCGAAGTTCTTC; CDR3aa: CASSQGTSKFF; abundance: NA; len: 11; v_gene: TRBV14; d_gene: NA; j_gene: TRBJ2-1
CDR3nt: TGTGCCAGCAGCTTGGCTGGGTCCGGGACCGGGGAGCTGTTTTTT; CDR3aa: CASSLAGSGTGELFF; abundance: few; len: 15; v_gene: TRBV5-4; d_gene: NA; j_gene: TRBJ2-2
CDR3nt: TGTGCCAGCAGCCCGACAGGTGGTGCGGGGGACTCCCGAGGGGAGCTGTTTTTT; CDR3aa: CASSPTGGAGDSRGELFF; abundance: NA; len: 18; v_gene: TRBV5-6; d_gene: NA; j_gene: TRBJ2-2
CDR3nt: TGTGCAAGTCGCTTAGAAGCAGGGAATCTTTATGGCTACACCTTC; CDR3aa: CASRLEAGNLYGYTF; abundance: NA; len: 15; v_gene: TRBV12-2; d_gene: NA; j_gene: TRBJ1-2
CDR3nt: TGTGCCATCAGCGAACAGGGGCGGAACACTGAAGCTTTCTTT; CDR3aa: CAISEQGRNTEAFF; abundance: few; len: 14; v_gene: TRBV10-3; d_gene: TRBD1; j_gene: TRBJ1-1
CDR3nt: TGTGCCAGCAGCCCTCAAAACAGCCGTAGCACAGATACGCAGTATTTT; CDR3aa: CASSPQNSRSTDTQYF; abundance: NA; len: 16; v_gene: TRBV7-2; d_gene: NA; j_gene: TRBJ2-3
CDR3nt: TGTGCCAGCAGCTGGAGGGGGCAACAGCCCCAGCATTTT; CDR3aa: CASSWRGQQPQHF; abundance: NA; len: 13; v_gene: TRBV7-2; d_gene: TRBD1; j_gene: TRBJ1-5
CDR3nt: TGTGCCAGCAGCATCCGGACAGCCAGGGCGTCAGGCTACACCTTC; CDR3aa: CASSIRTARASGYTF; abundance: NA; len: 15; v_gene: TRBV5-6; d_gene: NA; j_gene: TRBJ1-2
CDR3nt: TGCGCCAGCAGTGAGTCCGGGGAGCAGCCCCAGCATTTT; CDR3aa: CASSESGEQPQHF; abundance: NA; len: 13; v_gene: TRBV10-1; d_gene: NA; j_gene: TRBJ1-5
CDR3nt: TGTGCCAGCAGCTCGGGAGCCGGGGAGCTGTTTTTT; CDR3aa: CASSSGAGELFF; abundance: NA; len: 12; v_gene: TRBV5-6; d_gene: NA; j_gene: TRBJ2-2
CDR3nt: TGTGCCAGCAGCTCTAGGGGGGGAGGACGCACAGATACGCAGTATTTT; CDR3aa: CASSSRGGGRTDTQYF; abundance: NA; len: 16; v_gene: TRBV11-3; d_gene: NA; j_gene: TRBJ2-3
CDR3nt: TGCGCCAGCGCCCCCGACTCTCGGACCTACGAGCAGTACTTC; CDR3aa: CASAPDSRTYEQYF; abundance: NA; len: 14; v_gene: TRBV5-1; d_gene: NA; j_gene: TRBJ2-7
CDR3nt: TGTGCCAGCAGCGAAAGGCCCCTAGCGGGAGGTTACGAGCAGTACTTC; CDR3aa: CASSERPLAGGYEQYF; abundance: NA; len: 16; v_gene: TRBV21-1; d_gene: NA; j_gene: TRBJ2-7
CDR3nt: TGTGCCAGCAGTGCAAAATACGAGCAGTACTTC; CDR3aa: CASSAKYEQYF; abundance: NA; len: 11; v_gene: TRBV2; d_gene: NA; j_gene: TRBJ2-7
CDR3nt: TGTGCCAGCAGTCACCAAACCAGTGGGGGGGAAAAACTGTTTTTT; CDR3aa: CASSHQTSGGEKLFF; abundance: NA; len: 15; v_gene: TRBV13; d_gene: NA; j_gene: TRBJ1-4
CDR3nt: TGTGCCAGCAGTTACGGCGGGGAGGGTCAGCCCCAGCATTTT; CDR3aa: CASSYGGEGQPQHF; abundance: medium-sized; len: 14; v_gene: TRBV6-6; d_gene: NA; j_gene: TRBJ1-5
CDR3nt: TGTGCCAGCAGCTTGGGTCCAGGCAGCAATCAGCCCCAGCATTTT; CDR3aa: CASSLGPGSNQPQHF; abundance: NA; len: 15; v_gene: TRBV11-2; d_gene: NA; j_gene: TRBJ1-5
CDR3nt: TGTGCCAGCAGTTTAATGGGAGGGCGGAACACCGGGGAGCTGTTTTTT; CDR3aa: CASSLMGGRNTGELFF; abundance: NA; len: 16; v_gene: TRBV27; d_gene: TRBD2; j_gene: TRBJ2-2
CDR3nt: TGCAGCGTGGCCGGGACAGGGGTGGATGGCTACACCTTC; CDR3aa: CSVAGTGVDGYTF; abundance: few; len: 13; v_gene: TRBV29-1; d_gene: TRBD1; j_gene: TRBJ1-2
CDR3nt: TGCAGTGCTAGCACAGGGAATGGCTACACCTTC; CDR3aa: CSASTGNGYTF; abundance: NA; len: 11; v_gene: TRBV20-1; d_gene: NA; j_gene: TRBJ1-2
CDR3nt: TGTGCCAGCAGCATGGGGGCGGGGGCATACGAGCAGTACTTC; CDR3aa: CASSMGAGAYEQYF; abundance: NA; len: 14; v_gene: TRBV6-5; d_gene: NA; j_gene: TRBJ2-7
CDR3nt: TGCGCCAGCAGCTTGGGGCTAGGTATTGAGCAGTTCTTC; CDR3aa: CASSLGLGIEQFF; abundance: NA; len: 13; v_gene: TRBV5-1; d_gene: NA; j_gene: TRBJ2-1
CDR3nt: TGTGCCTGGAGCCTACAGGGGAGTAGCGGGGGGGCAATTGAGACCCAGTACTTC; CDR3aa: CAWSLQGSSGGAIETQYF; abundance: few; len: 18; v_gene: TRBV30; d_gene: TRBD2; j_gene: TRBJ2-5
CDR3nt: TGCAGCGTTGAAGTCAGACTTGAGCAGTTCTTC; CDR3aa: CSVEVRLEQFF; abundance: NA; len: 11; v_gene: TRBV29-1; d_gene: NA; j_gene: TRBJ2-1
CDR3nt: TGTGCCAGCAGCTTCGCTGAAGCTTTCTTT; CDR3aa: CASSFAEAFF; abundance: NA; len: 10; v_gene: TRBV7-9; d_gene: NA; j_gene: TRBJ1-1
CDR3nt: TGCGCCAGCAGCCGAAGCGGGGGGAACACAGATACGCAGTATTTT; CDR3aa: CASSRSGGNTDTQYF; abundance: NA; len: 15; v_gene: TRBV4-3; d_gene: TRBD2; j_gene: TRBJ2-3
CDR3nt: TGCAGTGCTAGAGATCAGCGCACCATATATTTT; CDR3aa: CSARDQRTIYF; abundance: NA; len: 11; v_gene: TRBV20-1; d_gene: NA; j_gene: TRBJ1-3
CDR3nt: TGTGCCAGCAGTTACATGGTAGCGGGAGAATACGAGCAGTACTTC; CDR3aa: CASSYMVAGEYEQYF; abundance: NA; len: 15; v_gene: TRBV6-5; d_gene: TRBD2; j_gene: TRBJ2-7
CDR3nt: TGTGCCAGCAGCTTAGAAGGGGCTGGGGCCAACGTCCTGACTTTC; CDR3aa: CASSLEGAGANVLTF; abundance: NA; len: 15; v_gene: TRBV7-9; d_gene: NA; j_gene: TRBJ2-6
CDR3nt: TGCGCCAGCAGCTTGGCCCCAGGGGAGCACAATGGCTACACCTTC; CDR3aa: CASSLAPGEHNGYTF; abundance: NA; len: 15; v_gene: TRBV5-1; d_gene: NA; j_gene: TRBJ1-2
CDR3nt: TGTGCCAGCAGCTTGTTGGAGGGACTCCCCAGCCGCAAGAACACTGAAGCTTTCTTT; CDR3aa: CASSLLEGLPSRKNTEAFF; abundance: NA; len: 19; v_gene: TRBV5-6; d_gene: NA; j_gene: TRBJ1-1
CDR3nt: TGTGCCAGCAGCGCGGGACAGCAAGAGACCCAGTACTTC; CDR3aa: CASSAGQQETQYF; abundance: few; len: 13; v_gene: TRBV7-2; d_gene: NA; j_gene: TRBJ2-5
CDR3nt: TGCGCCAGCAGCCAAGGGTGGCGGACTAACTATGGCTACACCTTC; CDR3aa: CASSQGWRTNYGYTF; abundance: NA; len: 15; v_gene: TRBV4-3; d_gene: NA; j_gene: TRBJ1-2
CDR3nt: TGTGCCAGCAGCCAAGGCGGCTTAGCGGTAAACCTTGGGGAGCAGTACTTC; CDR3aa: CASSQGGLAVNLGEQYF; abundance: NA; len: 17; v_gene: TRBV4-2; d_gene: NA; j_gene: TRBJ2-7
CDR3nt: TGTGCCAGTAAGGAAGGACTAACCGGTGGCAATCAGCCCCAGCATTTT; CDR3aa: CASKEGLTGGNQPQHF; abundance: NA; len: 16; v_gene: TRBV19; d_gene: NA; j_gene: TRBJ1-5
CDR3nt: TGTGCCAGCAGCTTATGGACTAGCGGGAGGGGCGGGGAGCTGTTTTTT; CDR3aa: CASSLWTSGRGGELFF; abundance: NA; len: 16; v_gene: TRBV7-2; d_gene: TRBD2; j_gene: TRBJ2-2
CDR3nt: TGTGCCATCAGTGAGCCCGGATCGCCCGCAGGGGCTAACTATGGCTACACCTTC; CDR3aa: CAISEPGSPAGANYGYTF; abundance: NA; len: 18; v_gene: TRBV10-3; d_gene: NA; j_gene: TRBJ1-2
CDR3nt: TGTGCCAGCAGTGACACAACGAACACTGAAGCTTTCTTT; CDR3aa: CASSDTTNTEAFF; abundance: NA; len: 13; v_gene: TRBV2; d_gene: NA; j_gene: TRBJ1-1
CDR3nt: TGTGCCAGCAGCTCTTACAGGGGGGCTGCCTACGAGCAGTACTTC; CDR3aa: CASSSYRGAAYEQYF; abundance: NA; len: 15; v_gene: TRBV11-3; d_gene: TRBD1; j_gene: TRBJ2-7
CDR3nt: TGTGCCTGGAGTTGGCAGGGGGGCTCTGGCTACACCTTC; CDR3aa: CAWSWQGGSGYTF; abundance: NA; len: 13; v_gene: TRBV30; d_gene: TRBD1; j_gene: TRBJ1-2
CDR3nt: TGTGCCAGCTCACCAGGCCGCGGACAGGGGGCGCCTGGGGCCAACGTCCTGACTTTC; CDR3aa: CASSPGRGQGAPGANVLTF; abundance: NA; len: 19; v_gene: TRBV18; d_gene: TRBD1; j_gene: TRBJ2-6
CDR3nt: TGCGCCAGCAGCTTGGCCACTAGCGGGGAGACCCAGTACTTC; CDR3aa: CASSLATSGETQYF; abundance: NA; len: 14; v_gene: TRBV5-1; d_gene: TRBD2; j_gene: TRBJ2-5